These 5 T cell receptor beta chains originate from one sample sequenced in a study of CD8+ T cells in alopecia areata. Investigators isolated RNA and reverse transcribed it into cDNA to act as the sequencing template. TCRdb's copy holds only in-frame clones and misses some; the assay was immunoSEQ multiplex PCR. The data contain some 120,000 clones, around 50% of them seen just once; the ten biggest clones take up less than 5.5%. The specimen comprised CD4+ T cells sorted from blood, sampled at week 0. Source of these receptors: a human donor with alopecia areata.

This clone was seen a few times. The CDR3 reads CASSLSGRAYGYTF. Here the CDR3 DNA reads TGTGCCAGCAGTTTATCAGGCAGGGCCTATGGCTACACCTTC. The chain links TRBV27 to TRBJ1-2, with D tentatively TRBD1 (5 bases). V was clipped by 0 bases and J by 4 bases, with 9 bases between them. Looked up from germline, CDR1 is MNHEY and CDR2 is SMNVEV (reference sequence). The CDR3 extends over 14 amino acids.

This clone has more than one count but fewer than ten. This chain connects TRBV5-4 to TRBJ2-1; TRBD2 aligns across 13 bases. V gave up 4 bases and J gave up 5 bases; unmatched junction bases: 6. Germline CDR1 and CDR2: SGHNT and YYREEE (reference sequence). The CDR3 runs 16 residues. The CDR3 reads CASSHYGLAGDNEQFF. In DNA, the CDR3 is TGTGCCAGCAGCCATTACGGACTAGCGGGAGACAATGAGCAGTTCTTC.

The CDR3 spells CASSGQGALDGYTF. The CDR3 DNA follows: TGTGCCAGCAGCGGACAGGGGGCGCTGGATGGCTACACCTTC. The chain recombines TRBV2 with TRBJ1-2, with 11 bases that match TRBD1. Per germline, CDR1 SNHLY and CDR2 FYNNEI. Losses at the gene ends were 6 bases for V and 6 bases for J; bases not matched to a gene: 6. The CDR3 is made up of 14 amino acids.

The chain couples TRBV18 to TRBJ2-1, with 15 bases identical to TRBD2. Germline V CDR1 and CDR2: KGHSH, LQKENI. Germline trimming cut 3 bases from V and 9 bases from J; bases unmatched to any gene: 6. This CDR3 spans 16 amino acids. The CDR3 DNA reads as TGTGCCAGCTCACCCAGGACTAGCGGGGGGGCAGGTGAGCAGTTCTTC. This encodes CASSPRTSGGAGEQFF.

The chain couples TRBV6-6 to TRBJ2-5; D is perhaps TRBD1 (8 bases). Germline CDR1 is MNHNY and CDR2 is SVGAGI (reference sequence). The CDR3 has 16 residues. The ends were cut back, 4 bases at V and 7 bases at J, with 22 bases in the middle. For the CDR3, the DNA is TGTGCCAGCAGTTTCCAACAGGGGGGGGGCCGAGGGACCCAGTACTTC. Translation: CASSFQQGGGRGTQYF.